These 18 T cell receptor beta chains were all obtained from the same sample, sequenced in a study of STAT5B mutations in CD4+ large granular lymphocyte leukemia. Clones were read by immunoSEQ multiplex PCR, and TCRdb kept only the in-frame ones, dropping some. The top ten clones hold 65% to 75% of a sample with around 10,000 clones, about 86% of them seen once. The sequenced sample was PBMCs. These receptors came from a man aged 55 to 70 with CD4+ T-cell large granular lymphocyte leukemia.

CDR3 sequence (DNA): TGTGCCAGCAGCTTAAACCAGGGGCAAAATCAGCCCCAGCATTTT. This sequence encodes CASSLNQGQNQPQHF. V usage is TRBV11-2 and J usage is TRBJ1-5; D is possibly TRBD1 (6 bases). The germline V gene encodes CDR1 SGHAT and CDR2 FQNNGV. V was cut by 2 bases and J by 4 bases, with 12 bases left in between. The CDR3 consists of 15 residues.

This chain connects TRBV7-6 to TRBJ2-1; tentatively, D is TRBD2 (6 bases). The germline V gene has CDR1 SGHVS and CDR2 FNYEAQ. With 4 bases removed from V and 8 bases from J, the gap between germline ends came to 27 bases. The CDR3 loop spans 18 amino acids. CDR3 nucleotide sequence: TGTGCCAGCAGCTACCGTTCCAAGACTAGTGTGGGGCTCCATGAGCAGTTCTTC. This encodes CASSYRSKTSVGLHEQFF. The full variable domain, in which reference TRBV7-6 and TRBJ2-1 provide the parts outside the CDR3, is GAGVSQSPRYKVTKRGQDVALRCDPISGHVSLYWYRQALGQGPEFLTYFNYEAQQDKSGLPNDRFSAERPEGSISTLTIQRTEQRDSAMYRCASSYRSKTSVGLHEQFFGPGTRLTVL.

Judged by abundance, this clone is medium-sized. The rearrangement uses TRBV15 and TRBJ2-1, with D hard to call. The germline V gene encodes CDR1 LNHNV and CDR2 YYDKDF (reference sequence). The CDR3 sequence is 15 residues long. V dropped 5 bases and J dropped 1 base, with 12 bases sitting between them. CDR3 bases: TGTGCCACCAGCTCCGGCCAGGAGTCCTACAATGAGCAGTTCTTC. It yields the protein CATSSGQESYNEQFF.

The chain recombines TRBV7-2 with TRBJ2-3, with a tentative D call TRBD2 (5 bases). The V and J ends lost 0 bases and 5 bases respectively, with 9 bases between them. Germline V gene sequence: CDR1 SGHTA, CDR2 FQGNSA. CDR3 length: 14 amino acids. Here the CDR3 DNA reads TGTGCCAGCAGCTTAGCCGGGAATCGAGATACGCAGTATTTT. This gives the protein CASSLAGNRDTQYF.

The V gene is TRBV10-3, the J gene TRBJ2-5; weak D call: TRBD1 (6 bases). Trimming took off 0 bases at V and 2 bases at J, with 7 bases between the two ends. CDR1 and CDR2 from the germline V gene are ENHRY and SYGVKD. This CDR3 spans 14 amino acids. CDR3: CAISESGAQETQYF. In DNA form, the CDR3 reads TGTGCCATCAGTGAGTCGGGGGCTCAAGAGACCCAGTACTTC.

The CDR3 is CASSLGGRGNTGELFF. Written as DNA, the CDR3 is TGTGCCAGCAGCTTAGGGGGTCGGGGAAACACCGGGGAGCTGTTTTTT. V gene TRBV11-2 combines with J gene TRBJ2-2; weak D call: TRBD2 (5 bases). The germline CDR1 and CDR2 sequences are SGHAT and FQNNGV. Trimming pared 1 base from V and 2 bases from J, leaving 11 bases between. The CDR3 runs to 16 residues.

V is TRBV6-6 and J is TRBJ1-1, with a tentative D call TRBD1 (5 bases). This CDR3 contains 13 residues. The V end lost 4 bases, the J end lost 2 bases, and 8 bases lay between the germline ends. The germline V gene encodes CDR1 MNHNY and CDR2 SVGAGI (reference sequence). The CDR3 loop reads CASSLGTNTEAFF. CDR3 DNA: TGTGCCAGCAGTTTAGGGACTAACACTGAAGCTTTCTTT.

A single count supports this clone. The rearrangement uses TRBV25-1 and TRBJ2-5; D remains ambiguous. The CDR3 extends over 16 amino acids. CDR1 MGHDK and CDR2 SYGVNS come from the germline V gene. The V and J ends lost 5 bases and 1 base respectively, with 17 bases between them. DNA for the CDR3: TGTGCCAGCAGTATGAATTTGGAAACTACCCAAGAGACCCAGTACTTC. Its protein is CASSMNLETTQETQYF. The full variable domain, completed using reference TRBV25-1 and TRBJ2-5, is EADIYQTPRYLVIGTGKKITLECSQTMGHDKMYWYQQDPGMELHLIHYSYGVNSTEKGDLSSESTVSRIRTEHFPLTLESARPSHTSQYLCASSMNLETTQETQYFGPGTRLLVL.

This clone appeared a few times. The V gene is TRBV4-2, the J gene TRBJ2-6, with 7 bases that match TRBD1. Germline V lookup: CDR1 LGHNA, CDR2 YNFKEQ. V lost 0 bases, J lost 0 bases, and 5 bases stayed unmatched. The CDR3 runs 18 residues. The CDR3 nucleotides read TGTGCCAGCAGCCAAGATTGGGACAGCAGCTCTGGGGCCAACGTCCTGACTTTC. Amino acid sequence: CASSQDWDSSSGANVLTF.

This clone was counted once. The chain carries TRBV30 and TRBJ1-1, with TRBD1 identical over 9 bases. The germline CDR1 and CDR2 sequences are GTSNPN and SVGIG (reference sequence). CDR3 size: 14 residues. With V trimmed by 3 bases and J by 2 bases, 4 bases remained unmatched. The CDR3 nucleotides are TGTGCCTGGAGCGGGGACAGGGCCAACACTGAAGCTTTCTTT. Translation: CAWSGDRANTEAFF.

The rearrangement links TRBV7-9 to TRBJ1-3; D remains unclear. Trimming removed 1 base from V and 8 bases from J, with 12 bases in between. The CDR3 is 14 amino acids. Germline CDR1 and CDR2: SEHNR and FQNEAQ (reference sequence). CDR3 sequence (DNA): TGTGCCAGCAGCTTAGACCAGCCTGGGGACACCATATATTTT. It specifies CASSLDQPGDTIYF.

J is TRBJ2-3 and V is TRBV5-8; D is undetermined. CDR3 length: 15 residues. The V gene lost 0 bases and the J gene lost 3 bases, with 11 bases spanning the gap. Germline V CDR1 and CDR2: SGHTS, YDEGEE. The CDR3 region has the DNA TGTGCCAGCAGCTTGGTTTGGTTCGGTACAGATACGCAGTATTTT. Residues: CASSLVWFGTDTQYF. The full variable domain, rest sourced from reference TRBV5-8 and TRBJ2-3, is EAGVTQSPTHLIKTRGQQATLRCSPISGHTSVYWYQQALGLGLQFLLWYDEGEERNRGNFPPRFSGRQFPNYSSELNVNALELEDSALYLCASSLVWFGTDTQYFGPGTRLTVL.

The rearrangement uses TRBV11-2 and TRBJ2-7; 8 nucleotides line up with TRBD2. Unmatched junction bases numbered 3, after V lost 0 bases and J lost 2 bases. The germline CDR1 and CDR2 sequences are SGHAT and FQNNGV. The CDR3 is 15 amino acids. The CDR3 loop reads CASSLEAGDPYEQYF. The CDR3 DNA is TGTGCCAGCAGCTTAGAAGCGGGAGACCCCTACGAGCAGTACTTC.

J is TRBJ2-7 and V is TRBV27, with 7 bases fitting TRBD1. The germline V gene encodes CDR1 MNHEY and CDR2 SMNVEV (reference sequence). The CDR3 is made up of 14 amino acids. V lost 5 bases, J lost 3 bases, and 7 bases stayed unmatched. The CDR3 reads CASSPQGVRYEQYF. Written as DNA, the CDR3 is TGTGCCAGCAGTCCCCAGGGGGTACGCTACGAGCAGTACTTC.

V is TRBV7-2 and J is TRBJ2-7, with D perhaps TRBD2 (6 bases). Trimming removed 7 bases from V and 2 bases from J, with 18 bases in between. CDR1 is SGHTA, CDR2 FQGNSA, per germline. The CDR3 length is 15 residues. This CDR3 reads CASTKGAGTTYEQYF. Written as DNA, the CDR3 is TGTGCCAGCACCAAAGGGGCGGGAACCACCTACGAGCAGTACTTC.

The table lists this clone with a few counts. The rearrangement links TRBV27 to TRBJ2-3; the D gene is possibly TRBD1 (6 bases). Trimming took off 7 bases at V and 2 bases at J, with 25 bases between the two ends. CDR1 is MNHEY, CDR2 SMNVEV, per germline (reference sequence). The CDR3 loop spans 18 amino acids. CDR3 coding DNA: TGTGCCAGCAATCGTTCTAGGGTTGGACAGACACACACAGATACGCAGTATTTT. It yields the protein CASNRSRVGQTHTDTQYF.

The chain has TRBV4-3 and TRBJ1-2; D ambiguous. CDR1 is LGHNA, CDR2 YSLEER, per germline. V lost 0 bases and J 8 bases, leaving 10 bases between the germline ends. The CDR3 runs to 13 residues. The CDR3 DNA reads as TGCGCCAGCAGCCAAGATAAAAGGATGGGCTACACCTTC. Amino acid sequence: CASSQDKRMGYTF.

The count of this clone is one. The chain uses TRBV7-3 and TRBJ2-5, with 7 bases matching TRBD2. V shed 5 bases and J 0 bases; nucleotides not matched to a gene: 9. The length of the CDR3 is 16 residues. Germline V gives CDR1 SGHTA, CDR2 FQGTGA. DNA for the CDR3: TGTGCCAGCAGCCTTACCGGGACTACATACCAAGAGACCCAGTACTTC. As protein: CASSLTGTTYQETQYF.